This is a list of T cell receptor beta chains from one sample in a study of blood T cell repertoires in COVID-19. The assay was immunoSEQ multiplex PCR, and TCRdb's table has in-frame clones only and misses some. The data show a few hundred thousand clones, 85% to 90% seen once. What was sequenced was peripheral blood. These receptors were taken from a human donor in a cohort sampled during active COVID-19. CDR3s include the opening cysteine and the closing phenylalanine or tryptophan. Fields, in order: D gene, V gene, CDR3 protein. A D gene is named only where the DNA matches it firmly.

. | TRBV5-1 | CASSLVQGGANVLTF
. | TRBV30 | CAWRGATDLGAEKLFF
TRBD1 | TRBV25-1 | CASQGGANTEAFF
. | TRBV11-2 | CASSRGQYTEAFF
. | TRBV5-1 | CASTPLTLGTDTQYF
. | TRBV19 | CASSIAGMAGNTIYF
TRBD2 | TRBV6-7 | CASSYSQTSGSHEQYF
TRBD2 | TRBV6-1 | CASSERGDTGELFF
TRBD2 | TRBV7-8 | CASSLGASGSGQFF
TRBD2 | TRBV5-5 | CASSFGPSGGREQYF
. | TRBV21-1 | CASSKGQGEDTGELFF
TRBD1 | TRBV19 | CASSISRGPTYEQYF
. | TRBV10-2 | CASRDRANQPQHF
. | TRBV14 | CASSQAGAWNLQYF
. | TRBV5-6 | CASSPPGVETQYF
TRBD2 | TRBV20-1 | CSASLLAGGFWDEQYF
TRBD1 | TRBV3-1/TRBV3-2 | CASSLRQGSYGYTF
. | TRBV12-2 | CASRLAQGQGGATNEKLFF
. | TRBV7-9 | CASSFSGTNTGELFF
. | TRBV28 | CASTPPLGRGLAGELFF
. | TRBV6-6 | CASSYLETGNYGYTF
. | TRBV6-1 | CASSELFVLQTQYF
TRBD1 | TRBV2 | CASRETGLAGGRETQYF
TRBD2 | TRBV7-2 | CASSPGRGFTNEQFF
TRBD2 | TRBV6-5 | CASSRGSPETQYF